A single sample is the source of the 28 T cell receptor beta chains below, sequenced in a study of T cell responses to AZD1222 COVID-19 vaccine. Profiled with immunoSEQ multiplex PCR; TCRdb holds only in-frame clones, not every one. The data hold roughly 120,000 clones, with almost 90% observed a single time. The input for sequencing was peripheral blood, taken on day 0 of AZD1222 vaccination. The receptors originated from an adult in good health.

This clone appeared once. The chain is built from TRBV5-6 and TRBJ1-5; unclear D gene. Germline V gene data show CDR1 as SGHDT and CDR2 as YYEEEE. The length of the CDR3 is 16 residues. V lost 0 bases to trimming and J lost 1 base, with 11 bases between them. CDR3 DNA: TGTGCCAGCAGCTTGGGGGGTCCGGGGAGCAATCAGCCCCAGCATTTT. Protein sequence: CASSLGGPGSNQPQHF.

V usage is TRBV12-3 or TRBV12-4 and J usage is TRBJ1-1; maybe TRBD1 (6 bases). The CDR3 contains 12 residues. V was pared by 2 bases and J by 11 bases, with 12 bases between. DNA for the CDR3: TGTGCCAGCAGTTTAAAGGGGGGGGCGGCTTTCTTT. It encodes CASSLKGGAAFF.

The table lists this clone with a count of one. The chain carries TRBV2 and TRBJ1-6; 7 bases fit TRBD1. The ends lost 2 bases at V and 2 bases at J; junction bases unmatched: 3. The V gene's germline CDR1 is SNHLY and CDR2 FYNNEI. The CDR3 has 16 amino acids. CDR3 residues: CASSERGHTYNSPLHF. CDR3 DNA: TGTGCCAGCAGTGAAAGGGGGCACACCTATAATTCACCCCTCCACTTT.

This clone was recorded only once. CDR3 protein: CATSDPGQGGSYEQYF. DNA of the CDR3: TGTGCCACCAGTGATCCGGGACAGGGGGGTAGCTACGAGCAGTACTTC. The chain joins TRBV24-1 to TRBJ2-7, with 11 positions matching TRBD1. The CDR3 has 16 residues. Germline V gives CDR1 KGHDR, CDR2 SFDVKD. V shed 3 bases and J 3 bases; nucleotides not matched to a gene: 6.

The chain has TRBV5-4 and TRBJ1-2, with TRBD1 matching over 11 bases. With V trimmed by 4 bases and J by 4 bases, 6 bases remained unmatched. Germline V lookup: CDR1 SGHNT, CDR2 YYREEE (reference sequence). This CDR3 contains 15 residues. The CDR3 DNA is TGTGCCAGCAGCAAACGGACAGGGGGCGGCTATGGCTACACCTTC. Translated: CASSKRTGGGYGYTF.

The chain recombines TRBV14 with TRBJ1-1, with D perhaps TRBD1 (5 bases). The ends were cut back, 1 base at V and 5 bases at J, with 14 bases in the middle. This CDR3 region has 15 residues. The germline gives CDR1 SGHDN, CDR2 FVKESK. CDR3 sequence: CASSQVAGGGTEAFF. Here the CDR3 DNA reads TGTGCCAGCAGCCAAGTTGCGGGGGGTGGTACTGAAGCTTTCTTT.

This sequence joins TRBV4-1 and TRBJ2-7; 7 bases match TRBD2. Germline values: CDR1 MGHRA, CDR2 YSYEKL. The CDR3 has 15 residues. J lost 2 bases, V lost 6 bases, and 10 bases had no gene match. Here the CDR3 reads CASRETRRGTYEQYF. The CDR3 DNA reads as TGCGCCAGCAGGGAGACCAGGCGGGGGACCTACGAGCAGTACTTC.

A single count supports this clone. This rearrangement joins TRBV7-6 to TRBJ2-5; D gene ambiguous. CDR1 is SGHVS, CDR2 FNYEAQ, per germline. Trimming took 1 base from V and 2 from J, leaving 11 bases between them. The CDR3 runs to 15 residues. CDR3 coding DNA: TGTGCCAGCAGCTTAGTCGGGTCGGAACAAGAGACCCAGTACTTC. This encodes CASSLVGSEQETQYF.

This clone was counted once. This rearrangement joins TRBV9 to TRBJ1-1; 8 positions agree with TRBD1. CDR1 and CDR2 from the germline V gene are SGDLS and YYNGEE. J was trimmed by 2 bases and V by 4 bases; bases with no gene match: 7. The CDR3 consists of 15 residues. The CDR3: CASSLGGQANTEAFF. CDR3 sequence (DNA): TGTGCCAGCAGCCTGGGGGGACAGGCCAACACTGAAGCTTTCTTT.

The V gene is TRBV4-3, the J gene TRBJ2-2; D assignment may be TRBD1 or TRBD2 (7 bases each). CDR3 length equals 18 residues. Per germline, CDR1 LGHNA and CDR2 YSLEER. Trimming left V 0 bases short and J 7 bases short, with 21 bases between. CDR3 residues: CASSQDRGRGLRGGELFF. CDR3 DNA sequence: TGCGCCAGCAGCCAAGATCGTGGGAGGGGGCTCAGAGGCGGGGAGCTGTTTTTT.

V and J are TRBV3-1 (or the pseudogene TRBV3-2) and TRBJ1-5, with 8 bases aligning to TRBD1. There are 16 residues in the CDR3. The germline V gene encodes CDR1 LGHDT and CDR2 YNNKEL (reference sequence). V gave up 0 bases and J gave up 4 bases; unmatched junction bases: 5. As DNA, the CDR3 is TGTGCCAGCAGCCAAGACGTCAGGGGGCGGAATCAGCCCCAGCATTTT. Translating it yields CASSQDVRGRNQPQHF.

The chain is built from TRBV4-3 and TRBJ1-1; TRBD1 is a possible D gene (5 bases). Trimming removed 0 bases from V and 3 bases from J, with 17 bases in between. This CDR3 region has 17 residues. Germline CDR1 reads LGHNA; CDR2 reads YSLEER. The CDR3 nucleotides are TGCGCCAGCAGCCAAGATTGGGGGGAGGGGAGAGACACTGAAGCTTTCTTT. It encodes CASSQDWGEGRDTEAFF.

V usage is TRBV19 and J usage is TRBJ2-3; the match to TRBD2 covers 8 bases. V was pared by 4 bases and J by 3 bases, with 21 bases of the junction left unmatched. This CDR3 is 20 amino acids long. Looked up from germline, CDR1 is LNHDA and CDR2 is SQIVND (reference sequence). The CDR3 reads CASSTLGSGASRLSTDTQYF. The CDR3 DNA sequence: TGTGCCAGTAGTACCCTAGGTAGCGGGGCCTCGCGGTTGAGTACAGATACGCAGTATTTT.

The chain employs TRBV12-5 and TRBJ2-1; D is possibly TRBD1 or TRBD2 (6 bases each). The CDR3 loop spans 16 amino acids. V was clipped by 9 bases and J by 2 bases, with 20 bases between them. From germline, CDR1 is LGHNT and CDR2 FRNRAP. The CDR3 nucleotides are TGTGCTAGCGCTGGAGGGGGGCCCCCAACCTACAATGAGCAGTTCTTC. It is translated as CASAGGGPPTYNEQFF.

This clone has just one count. The chain carries TRBV5-1 and TRBJ1-4, with 8 bases identical to TRBD1. Germline lookup yields CDR1 SGHRS and CDR2 YFSETQ. The CDR3 contains 14 residues. Trimming took 0 bases from V and 7 from J; bases not matched to a gene: 2. DNA for the CDR3: TGCGCCAGCAGCTTGGGACAGGGGTTTGAAAAACTGTTTTTT. Its protein is CASSLGQGFEKLFF.

The V call is TRBV2, the J call TRBJ1-4; 8 positions agree with TRBD1. CDR1 and CDR2 from the germline V gene are SNHLY and FYNNEI. V lost 7 bases, J lost 3 bases, and 4 bases stayed unmatched. This CDR3 region has 14 residues. Here the CDR3 reads CASTPDRANEKLFF. The CDR3 region has the DNA TGTGCCAGCACCCCGGACAGGGCTAATGAAAAACTGTTTTTT.

This clone was observed once. The chain is built from TRBV18 and TRBJ2-5; D is perhaps TRBD2 (6 bases). With 3 bases removed from V and 5 bases from J, the gap between germline ends came to 13 bases. The CDR3 consists of 14 residues. Per germline, CDR1 KGHSH and CDR2 LQKENI. The CDR3 DNA is TGTGCCAGCTCACCGGGACTCCTTGGGGAGACCCAGTACTTC. It yields the protein CASSPGLLGETQYF.

The CDR3 spells CASSLGLVAEAFF. The DNA of the CDR3 is TGTGCCAGCAGCTTGGGGTTGGTCGCTGAAGCTTTCTTT. The V and J genes are TRBV5-4 and TRBJ1-1; D unresolved. Trimming stripped 0 bases from V and 6 bases from J, with 9 bases between. The CDR3 extends over 13 amino acids. Germline CDR1 and CDR2: SGHNT and YYREEE (reference sequence).

The chain employs TRBV30 and TRBJ2-1; either TRBD1 or TRBD2 may supply D (6 bases each). The germline V gene has CDR1 GTSNPN and CDR2 SVGIG (reference sequence). The CDR3 spans 15 residues. Trimming removed 0 bases at V and 8 bases at J, with 17 bases between. The CDR3 region has the DNA TGTGCCTGGAGTGTCAAGGGGGGCTACTCGGATGAGCAGTTCTTC. Translated, it gives CAWSVKGGYSDEQFF. The variable domain in full, completed from reference TRBV30 and TRBJ2-1, reads SQTIHQWPATLVQPVGSPLSLECTVEGTSNPNLYWYRQAAGRGLQLLFYSVGIGQISSEVPQNLSASRPQDRQFILSSKKLLLSDSGFYLCAWSVKGGYSDEQFFGPGTRLTVL.

The chain employs TRBV10-1 and TRBJ2-3; no definite D call. The germline V and J ends were trimmed by 3 bases and 0 bases, with 10 bases remaining between them. This CDR3 region has 15 residues. Per the germline V gene, CDR1 is WNHNN and CDR2 is SYGVQD (reference sequence). The CDR3 sequence is CASSDNASSTDTQYF. The DNA for the CDR3 is TGCGCCAGCAGTGATAATGCATCCAGCACAGATACGCAGTATTTT.

The chain joins TRBV6-9 to TRBJ2-7; perhaps TRBD1 as D (6 bases). Per the germline V gene, CDR1 is MNHGY and CDR2 is SVAAGI. Deletions cut 4 bases from V and 1 base from J, with 17 bases between. This CDR3 is built from 16 residues. The CDR3 nucleotides are TGTGCCAGCAGTTCCAGGCCGACAGGCGTTTCCTACGAGCAGTACTTC. Translating gives CASSSRPTGVSYEQYF.

The chain joins TRBV2 to TRBJ2-7; D may correspond to TRBD1 or TRBD2 (6 bases each). CDR1 and CDR2 (germline): SNHLY, FYNNEI. The CDR3 covers 14 residues. V lost 7 bases, J lost 2 bases, and 15 bases lay in between. CDR3 loop: CASKRGLSTYEQYF. The CDR3 region has the DNA TGTGCCAGCAAACGGGGGCTATCCACCTACGAGCAGTACTTC.

This clone was observed a single time. This sequence joins TRBV11-1 and TRBJ1-1; the D gene is possibly TRBD1 (6 bases). The CDR3 is 15 residues long. The germline CDR1 and CDR2 sequences are SGHAT and FQDESV (reference sequence). With 5 bases removed from V and 2 bases from J, the gap between germline ends came to 15 bases. CDR3 sequence reads: CASSPTGTLNTEAFF. The CDR3 region has the DNA TGTGCCAGCAGCCCGACCGGGACACTCAACACTGAAGCTTTCTTT.

The V call is TRBV3-1 (or the pseudogene TRBV3-2), the J call TRBJ2-5; D gene ambiguous. CDR1 is LGHDT, CDR2 YNNKEL, per germline (reference sequence). V was shortened by 1 base and J by 6 bases, with 12 bases between the two germline ends. The CDR3 covers 14 residues. The DNA of the CDR3 is TGTGCCAGCAGCCAAGCCCGCCAGGCTAAGACCCAGTACTTC. Translated: CASSQARQAKTQYF.

This clone was picked up a small number of times. J is TRBJ2-1 and V is TRBV28; 9 bases match TRBD2. CDR3 length equals 17 residues. Looked up from germline, CDR1 is MDHEN and CDR2 is SYDVKM. The trim removed 4 bases at V and 7 bases at J, leaving 14 bases unmatched. This chain's CDR3 is CASSSTTSGRRENEQFF. The CDR3 DNA follows: TGTGCCAGCAGTTCGACTACGAGCGGGAGGAGGGAAAATGAGCAGTTCTTC. The full variable domain, completed using reference TRBV28 and TRBJ2-1, is DVKVTQSSRYLVKRTGEKVFLECVQDMDHENMFWYRQDPGLGLRLIYFSYDVKMKEKGDIPEGYSVSREKKERFSLILESASTNQTSMYLCASSSTTSGRRENEQFFGPGTRLTVL.

The V call is TRBV7-2, the J call TRBJ2-6; TRBD2 might be the D (6 bases). Per germline, CDR1 SGHTA and CDR2 FQGNSA. V lost 4 bases and J 4 bases, leaving 17 bases between the germline ends. The CDR3 runs to 17 residues. CDR3 in DNA: TGTGCCAGCAGCTCCCCCCTTGGAGGGCCGGGGGCCAACGTCCTGACTTTC. It translates to CASSSPLGGPGANVLTF.

The rearrangement links TRBV6-2 or TRBV6-3 to TRBJ2-7; 7 bases are shared with TRBD2. The CDR3 is 14 residues long. Per germline, CDR1 MNHEY and CDR2 SVGEGT. J was trimmed by 3 bases and V by 5 bases; bases with no gene match: 7. The CDR3 loop reads CASSGDYLGYEQYF. The CDR3, as DNA: TGTGCCAGCAGTGGGGACTACCTTGGCTACGAGCAGTACTTC.

This rearrangement joins TRBV19 to TRBJ1-5, with D possibly being TRBD1 (6 bases). The V end was cut by 5 bases, the J end by 3 bases, with 11 bases between. Looked up from germline, CDR1 is LNHDA and CDR2 is SQIVND (reference sequence). The CDR3 is made up of 14 amino acids. CDR3 bases: TGTGCCAGTAGTGTCAGACAGGACAATCAGCCCCAGCATTTT. Translation gives CASSVRQDNQPQHF. Full variable domain (outside the CDR3, taken from reference TRBV19 and TRBJ1-5): DGGITQSPKYLFRKEGQNVTLSCEQNLNHDAMYWYRQDPGQGLRLIYYSQIVNDFQKGDIAEGYSVSREKKESFPLTVTSAQKNPTAFYLCASSVRQDNQPQHFGDGTRLSIL.